This T cell receptor beta chain was obtained from a study of Ad26.COV2.S vaccination and SARS-CoV-2 variants. Study-level information: This donor came from the COV1001 trial of Ad26.COV2.S.

TCRdb keeps only in-frame clones here, not all; method: immunoSEQ multiplex PCR. The sample has around 350,000 clones; about 85% are singletons. As for this clone: Antigen specificity is unknown.

Whole-study findings and limits: Reported post-vaccination CD8+ and CD4+ T cell responses to spike showed substantial breadth. Comparable non-spike TCR breadth was observed in vaccine and placebo recipients.

Germline-derived CDR1 and CDR2 are MNHEY and SMNVEV (reference sequence). The CDR3 runs to 15 residues. The junction had 12 bases not matched to a gene; V was cut back by 8 bases and J by 4 bases. As to treatment: 15 to 20 received Ad26.COV2.S at low or high dose, single or two shots; 5 received placebo; per-sample allocation not given. Repertoires come from day 63 after the first vaccine or placebo injection. The sample was peripheral blood, taken in a trial of Ad26.COV2.S vaccine versus placebo. The receptor was isolated from a person aged 18-60 years who received the Ad26.COV2.S COVID-19 vaccine or a placebo. The chain links TRBV27 to TRBJ1-2; 8 bases are a match to TRBD1. The CDR3 spells CASSPGTGLSYGYTF. DNA for the CDR3: TGTGCCAGCTCACCCGGGACAGGCCTTTCCTATGGCTACACCTTC.